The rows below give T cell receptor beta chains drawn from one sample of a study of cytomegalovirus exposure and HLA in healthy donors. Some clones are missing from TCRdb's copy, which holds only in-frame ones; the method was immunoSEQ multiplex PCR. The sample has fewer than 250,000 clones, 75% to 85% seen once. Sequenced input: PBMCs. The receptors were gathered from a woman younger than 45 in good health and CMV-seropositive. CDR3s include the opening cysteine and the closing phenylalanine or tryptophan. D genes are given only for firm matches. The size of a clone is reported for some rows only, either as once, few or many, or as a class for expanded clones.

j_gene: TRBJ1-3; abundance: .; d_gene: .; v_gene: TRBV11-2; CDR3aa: CASRFLRGNSGNTIYF; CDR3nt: TGTGCCAGCAGGTTCCTCAGGGGTAACTCTGGAAACACCATATATTTT
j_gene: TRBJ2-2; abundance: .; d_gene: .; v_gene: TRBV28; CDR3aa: CASSPLLRNTGELFF; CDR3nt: TGTGCCAGCAGCCCCCTCCTTAGAAATACCGGGGAGCTGTTTTTT
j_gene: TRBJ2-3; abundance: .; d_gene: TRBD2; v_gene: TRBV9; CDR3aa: CASSSSVGGELDTQYF; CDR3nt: TGTGCCAGCAGCTCATCAGTGGGGGGGGAGTTAGATACGCAGTATTTT
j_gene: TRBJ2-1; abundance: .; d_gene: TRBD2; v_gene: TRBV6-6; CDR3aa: CASSLRGASSYNEQFF; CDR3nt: TGTGCCAGCAGCCTGCGGGGGGCGAGCTCCTACAATGAGCAGTTCTTC
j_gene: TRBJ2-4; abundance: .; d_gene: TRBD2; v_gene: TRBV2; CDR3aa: CASSNPFTLAGIAKNIQYF; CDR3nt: TGTGCCAGCAGTAATCCCTTCACCTTAGCGGGGATAGCCAAAAACATTCAGTACTTC
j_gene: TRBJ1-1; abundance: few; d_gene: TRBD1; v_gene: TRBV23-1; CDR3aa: CASSHRTGNTEAFF; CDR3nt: TGCGCCAGCAGTCATCGGACAGGGAACACTGAAGCTTTCTTT
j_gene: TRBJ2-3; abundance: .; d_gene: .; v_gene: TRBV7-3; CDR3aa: CASSLIGGGTDTQYF; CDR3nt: TGTGCCAGCAGCTTAATTGGCGGGGGCACAGATACGCAGTATTTT
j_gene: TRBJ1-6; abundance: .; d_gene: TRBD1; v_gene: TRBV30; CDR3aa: CAWSTKQGGNSPLHF; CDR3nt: TGTGCCTGGAGTACTAAGCAGGGGGGTAATTCACCCCTCCACTTT
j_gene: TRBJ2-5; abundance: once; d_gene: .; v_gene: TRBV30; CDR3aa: CAWSVGWGGGLGETQYF; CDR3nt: TGTGCCTGGAGTGTAGGGTGGGGTGGGGGCCTAGGAGAGACCCAGTACTTC
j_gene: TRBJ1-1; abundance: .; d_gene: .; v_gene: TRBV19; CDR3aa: CASGGGITEAFF; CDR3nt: TGTGCCAGCGGGGGGGGAATCACTGAAGCTTTCTTT
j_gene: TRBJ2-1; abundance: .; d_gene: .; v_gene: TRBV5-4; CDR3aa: CASSLAGGEQFF; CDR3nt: TGTGCCAGCAGCTTGGCCGGCGGGGAGCAGTTCTTC
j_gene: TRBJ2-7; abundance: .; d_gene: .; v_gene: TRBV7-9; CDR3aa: CASSLSGAYEQYF; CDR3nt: TGTGCCAGCAGCTTATCGGGGGCCTACGAGCAGTACTTC
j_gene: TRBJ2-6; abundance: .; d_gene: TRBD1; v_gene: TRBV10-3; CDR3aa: CAIRPDRGPEVLTF; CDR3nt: TGTGCCATTCGACCGGACAGGGGGCCAGAGGTCCTGACTTTC
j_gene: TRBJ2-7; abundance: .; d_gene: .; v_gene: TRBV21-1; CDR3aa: CASSKVGALYEQYF; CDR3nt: TGTGCCAGCAGCAAAGTTGGAGCACTCTACGAGCAGTACTTC
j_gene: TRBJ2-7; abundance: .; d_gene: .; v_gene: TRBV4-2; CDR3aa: CASSQGQGTYEQYF; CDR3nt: TGTGCCAGCAGCCAAGGGCAGGGCACCTACGAGCAGTACTTC
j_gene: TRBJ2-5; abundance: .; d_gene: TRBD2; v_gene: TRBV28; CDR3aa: CASSSSGRETQYF; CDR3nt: TGTGCCAGCAGTTCTAGCGGGAGGGAGACCCAGTACTTC
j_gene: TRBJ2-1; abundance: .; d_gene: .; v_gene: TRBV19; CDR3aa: CASSPQGGYNEQFF; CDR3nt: TGTGCCAGTAGTCCCCAGGGGGGATACAATGAGCAGTTCTTC
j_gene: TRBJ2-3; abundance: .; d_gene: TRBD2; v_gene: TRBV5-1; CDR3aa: CASSTGLAGGPDTQYF; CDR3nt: TGCGCCAGCAGCACGGGACTAGCGGGGGGGCCAGATACGCAGTATTTT
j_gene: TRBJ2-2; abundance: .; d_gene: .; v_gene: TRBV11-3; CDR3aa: CASSNSPGFGELFF; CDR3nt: TGTGCCAGCTCCAACAGTCCGGGGTTCGGGGAGCTGTTTTTT
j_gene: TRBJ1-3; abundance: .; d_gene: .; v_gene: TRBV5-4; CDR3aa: CASSLSRGNTIYF; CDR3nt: TGTGCCAGCAGCTTGAGTCGGGGAAACACCATATATTTT
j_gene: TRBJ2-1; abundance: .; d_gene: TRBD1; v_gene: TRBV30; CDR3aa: CAWSVQGINEQFF; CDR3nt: TGTGCCTGGAGTGTACAGGGGATCAATGAGCAGTTCTTC
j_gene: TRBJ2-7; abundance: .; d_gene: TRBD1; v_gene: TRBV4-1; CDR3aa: CASSLRIGTEDYEQYF; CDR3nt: TGCGCCAGCAGCCTCAGAATAGGGACAGAAGACTACGAGCAGTACTTC
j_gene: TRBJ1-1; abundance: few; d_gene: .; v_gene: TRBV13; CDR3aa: CASSLAGENTEAFF; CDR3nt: TGTGCCAGCAGCTTAGCGGGGGAGAACACTGAAGCTTTCTTT
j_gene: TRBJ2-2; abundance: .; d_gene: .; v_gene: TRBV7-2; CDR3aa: CASSPRTVATGELFF; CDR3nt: TGTGCCAGCAGCCCTCGGACAGTCGCCACCGGGGAGCTGTTTTTT
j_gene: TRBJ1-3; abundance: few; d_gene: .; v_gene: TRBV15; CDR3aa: CATSTGLLTSGNTIYF; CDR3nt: TGTGCCACCAGCACGGGACTTCTTACCTCTGGAAACACCATATATTTT
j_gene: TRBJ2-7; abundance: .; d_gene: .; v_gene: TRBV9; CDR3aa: CASSVGGVSSYEQYF; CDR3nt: TGTGCCAGCAGCGTAGGGGGGGTGAGCTCCTACGAGCAGTACTTC
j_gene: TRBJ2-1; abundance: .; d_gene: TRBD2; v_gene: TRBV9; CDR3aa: CASSATSYLYNEQFF; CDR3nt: TGTGCCAGCAGCGCGACTAGCTACCTCTACAATGAGCAGTTCTTC
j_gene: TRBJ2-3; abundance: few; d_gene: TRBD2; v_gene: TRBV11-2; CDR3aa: CASRGGDTQYF; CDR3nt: TGTGCCAGCAGGGGAGGGGATACGCAGTATTTT